This TCR beta chain was identified in a study of T-cell reconstitution after alpha-beta-depleted transplantation in children. The table lists this clonotype with many counts. Germline-derived CDR1 and CDR2 are SGHRS and YFSETQ. Trimming took 0 bases from V and 9 from J; bases not matched to a gene: 6. The length of the CDR3 is 16 residues. Preparation of the TCRbeta library was carried out with unique molecular identifiers. From the PCR reads, TCRdb called clonotypes with MiXCR, one entry per CDR3 protein. This table holds about 640,000 distinct CDR3 sequences, 16% found once. The specimen comprised PBMCs from the stem cell graft donor, sampled from the stem cell graft. This clonotype was obtained from a human donor who donated a stem cell graft to a child with acute myeloid leukemia. This chain connects TRBV5-1 to TRBJ2-1; 13 bases fit TRBD2. The CDR3 spells CASSLGTSGGSGEQFF. The CDR3 DNA reads TGCGCCAGCAGCTTGGGGACTAGCGGGGGTTCTGGTGAGCAGTTCTTC. The whole variable domain, remainder taken from reference TRBV5-1 and TRBJ2-1, is KAGVTQTPRYLIKTRGQQVTLSCSPISGHRSVSWYQQTPGQGLQFLFEYFSETQRNKGNFPGRFSGRQFSNSRSEMNVSTLELGDSALYLCASSLGTSGGSGEQFFGPGTRLTVL.